The 24 T cell receptor beta chains below were found in one sample sequenced in a study of T cells in pancreatic ductal adenocarcinoma. Only in-frame clones appear in the TCRdb table, and some are missing; sequencing was by immunoSEQ multiplex PCR. This sample has around 100,000 clones, with more than 90% found just once. No neoadjuvant therapy was given to the selected pancreatic ductal adenocarcinoma patients before their surgery. Sample: PBMCs. Receptors originate from a human donor with pancreatic ductal adenocarcinoma.

This clone has a single count. The chain combines TRBV30 with TRBJ2-3; D is possibly TRBD2 (5 bases). The ends were cut back, 4 bases at V and 5 bases at J, with 7 bases in the middle. Germline V CDR1 and CDR2: GTSNPN, SVGIG (reference sequence). The CDR3 loop spans 11 amino acids. This CDR3 reads CAWTRGDTQYF. CDR3 nucleotide sequence: TGTGCCTGGACCCGGGGAGATACGCAGTATTTT.

The chain employs TRBV25-1 and TRBJ2-5; the match to TRBD2 covers 13 bases. V gave up 2 bases and J gave up 7 bases; unmatched junction bases: 7. The CDR3 sequence is 16 residues long. Germline V CDR1 and CDR2: MGHDK, SYGVNS. The CDR3 sequence is CASSEPTSGRAGTQYF. The CDR3 coding sequence is TGTGCCAGCAGTGAACCCACTAGCGGGAGGGCTGGGACCCAGTACTTC.

The V call is TRBV11-2, the J call TRBJ2-7; possibly TRBD2 for D (7 bases). V was shortened by 5 bases and J by 2 bases, with 25 bases between the two germline ends. The CDR3 runs 18 residues. Germline CDR1 reads SGHAT; CDR2 reads FQNNGV. Here the CDR3 DNA reads TGTGCCAGCAGCCTAGGACAGTTTAGAAGCGGGATTGCCTACGAGCAGTACTTC. Translation gives CASSLGQFRSGIAYEQYF.

The genes are TRBV6-1 and TRBJ1-2, with D unclear. This CDR3 is built from 12 residues. V was pared by 2 bases and J by 4 bases, with 5 bases between. From germline, CDR1 is MNHNS and CDR2 SASEGT. In nucleotides, the CDR3 is TGTGCCAGCAGTGAAACTCCCTATGGCTACACCTTC. It translates to CASSETPYGYTF.

The chain employs TRBV5-4 and TRBJ1-4; D gene unclear. The CDR3 length is 14 residues. Germline V gene data show CDR1 as SGHNT and CDR2 as YYREEE (reference sequence). V was clipped by 4 bases and J by 0 bases, with 7 bases between them. CDR3 sequence: CASSEVPTNEKLFF. In DNA, the CDR3 is TGTGCCAGCAGCGAGGTTCCAACTAATGAAAAACTGTTTTTT.

The chain employs TRBV5-5 and TRBJ2-4, with D tentatively TRBD1 (5 bases). The CDR3 has 15 residues. Looked up from germline, CDR1 is SGHKS and CDR2 is YYEKEE (reference sequence). Trimming left V 0 bases short and J 8 bases short, with 15 bases between. CDR3 bases: TGTGCCAGCAGCTTGGCGCCAGGGTCGGAGTACATTCAGTACTTC. It encodes CASSLAPGSEYIQYF.

The chain links TRBV28 to TRBJ2-1; 11 bases match TRBD1. The CDR3 length is 16 residues. CDR1 and CDR2 (germline): MDHEN, SYDVKM. Trimming removed 5 bases from V and 8 bases from J; junction bases left unmatched: 11. The CDR3, as DNA: TGTGCCAGCAGTGAGCCCCGGACAGGGGGCTTGGATGAGCAGTTCTTC. Translation: CASSEPRTGGLDEQFF.

The chain employs TRBV7-3 and TRBJ1-5, with D perhaps matching TRBD1 (5 bases). This CDR3 spans 13 amino acids. CDR1 and CDR2 from the germline V gene are SGHTA and FQGTGA. Trimming took 5 bases from V and 5 from J, leaving 10 bases between them. CDR3 sequence reads: CASSRTSDQPQHF. CDR3 DNA sequence: TGTGCCAGCAGCCGGACATCTGATCAGCCCCAGCATTTT.

The rearrangement links TRBV18 to TRBJ2-7; 7 bases match TRBD1. The CDR3 has 14 residues. V dropped 3 bases and J dropped 4; count of bases not matched to a gene: 6. From germline, CDR1 is KGHSH and CDR2 LQKENI. As DNA, the CDR3 is TGTGCCAGCTCACCCTGGGACAGAGGTTACGAGCAGTACTTC. This gives the protein CASSPWDRGYEQYF.

V is TRBV5-1 and J is TRBJ2-1; 9 bases map to TRBD1. The V and J ends lost 6 bases and 4 bases, in that order; junction bases with no gene match: 14. CDR1 and CDR2 from the germline V gene are SGHRS and YFSETQ. The CDR3 runs 17 residues. The CDR3 protein is CASTWGAGTGLYNEQFF. For the CDR3, the DNA is TGCGCCAGCACTTGGGGGGCCGGGACAGGGTTATACAATGAGCAGTTCTTC.

This rearrangement joins TRBV18 to TRBJ2-7; 9 bases map to TRBD1. With V trimmed by 5 bases and J by 2 bases, 7 bases remained unmatched. The length of the CDR3 is 15 residues. Germline V gene lookup returns CDR1 KGHSH and CDR2 LQKENI. CDR3 protein: CASSYGTGFPYEQYF. CDR3 sequence (DNA): TGTGCCAGCTCATACGGGACAGGGTTTCCCTACGAGCAGTACTTC.

The chain carries TRBV7-2 and TRBJ1-2; TRBD1 is a possible D gene (6 bases). The CDR3 has 13 amino acids. Germline lookup yields CDR1 SGHTA and CDR2 FQGNSA. V lost 3 bases and J 5 bases, leaving 10 bases between the germline ends. CDR3 region: CASSFPGAYGYTF. CDR3 nucleotides: TGTGCCAGCAGCTTTCCAGGGGCTTATGGCTACACCTTC.

This chain uses TRBV7-9 with TRBJ2-7, with D possibly matching TRBD2 (6 bases). Germline V gives CDR1 SEHNR, CDR2 FQNEAQ (reference sequence). CDR3 length equals 15 residues. The V and J ends lost 1 base and 4 bases respectively, with 14 bases between them. CDR3 sequence: CASSLEPGDDYEQYF. CDR3 coding DNA: TGTGCCAGCAGCTTAGAACCGGGAGATGATTACGAGCAGTACTTC.

The rearrangement uses TRBV9 and TRBJ2-3, with a tentative D call TRBD2 (5 bases). Per the germline V gene, CDR1 is SGDLS and CDR2 is YYNGEE. Trimming left V 4 bases short and J 0 bases short, with 6 bases between. CDR3 size: 13 residues. This CDR3 reads CASSRRSTDTQYF. CDR3 DNA: TGTGCCAGCAGCCGGAGGAGCACAGATACGCAGTATTTT.

The V gene is TRBV19, the J gene TRBJ2-1; 14 nucleotides align to TRBD2. CDR1 is LNHDA, CDR2 SQIVND, per germline (reference sequence). V was pared by 3 bases and J by 7 bases, with 5 bases of the junction left unmatched. The length of the CDR3 is 16 residues. In nucleotides, the CDR3 is TGTGCCAGTAGTATCCGACTAGCGGGAGGGCCGAATGAGCAGTTCTTC. Protein: CASSIRLAGGPNEQFF.

CDR3 loop: CASSVRDAGAWRAMNTEAFF. CDR3 nucleotide sequence: TGTGCCAGCAGCGTACGGGACGCCGGCGCCTGGAGGGCCATGAACACTGAAGCTTTCTTT. This chain connects TRBV9 to TRBJ1-1; possibly TRBD1 for D (5 bases). Germline V gene sequence: CDR1 SGDLS, CDR2 YYNGEE. The CDR3 extends over 20 amino acids. V was cut by 1 base and J by 0 bases, with 25 bases left in between.

The genes are TRBV2 and TRBJ2-1; 11 positions agree with TRBD2. Germline loops: CDR1 SNHLY, CDR2 FYNNEI. The CDR3 runs 14 residues. J gave up 7 bases and V 8 bases, and 7 bases lay outside the gene matches. The CDR3 DNA sequence: TGTGCCAGCCCGCCCACTAGCGGGGGAAATGAGCAGTTCTTC. Translating gives CASPPTSGGNEQFF.

The V and J genes are TRBV6-6 and TRBJ1-2; TRBD1 aligns across 9 bases. V shed 5 bases, J shed 5 bases, and the junction held 6 bases outside the gene matches. The CDR3 is 14 amino acids. Germline V gene sequence: CDR1 MNHNY, CDR2 SVGAGI (reference sequence). CDR3 DNA: TGTGCCAGCAGTCTTAGGGACAGGGAATATGGCTACACCTTC. It encodes CASSLRDREYGYTF.

The chain uses TRBV18 and TRBJ1-2, with D possibly matching TRBD1 (6 bases). CDR3 size: 17 residues. Trimming shortened V by 6 bases and J by 8 bases, and 28 bases separated the two germline ends. The germline CDR1 and CDR2 sequences are KGHSH and LQKENI. As DNA, the CDR3 is TGTGCCAGCTCCCCCAGCGGGGACAACAAGTTCTTCTCGGGCTACACCTTC. Encoded protein: CASSPSGDNKFFSGYTF.

This clone was recorded only once. V is TRBV18 and J is TRBJ2-5, with D possibly TRBD2 on 6 matching bases. Trimming took off 6 bases at V and 4 bases at J, with 9 bases between the two ends. The germline gives CDR1 KGHSH, CDR2 LQKENI. The CDR3 is 12 amino acids. CDR3 amino acids: CASSRGGETQYF. The CDR3 DNA follows: TGTGCCAGCTCCCGGGGAGGAGAGACCCAGTACTTC. The full variable domain, its missing parts supplied by reference TRBV18 and TRBJ2-5, is NAGVMQNPRHLVRRRGQEARLRCSPMKGHSHVYWYRQLPEEGLKFMVYLQKENIIDESGMPKERFSAEFPKEGPSILRIQQVVRGDSAAYFCASSRGGETQYFGPGTRLLVL.

The J gene is TRBJ2-5, the V gene TRBV20-1, with no clear D. The germline V and J ends were trimmed by 6 bases and 5 bases, with 10 bases remaining between them. This CDR3 is 11 amino acids long. Germline-derived CDR1 and CDR2 are DFQATT and SNEGSKA (reference sequence). The CDR3: CSARGGETQYF. CDR3 DNA: TGCAGTGCCCGTGGCGGTGAGACCCAGTACTTC.

The chain links TRBV30 to TRBJ2-7, with 7 bases aligning to TRBD1. The CDR3 spans 15 residues. V dropped 1 base and J dropped 0; count of bases not matched to a gene: 6. Germline CDR1 and CDR2: GTSNPN and SVGIG (reference sequence). CDR3 sequence reads: CAWSGDRESSYEQYF. DNA for the CDR3: TGTGCCTGGAGTGGAGACAGGGAAAGCTCCTACGAGCAGTACTTC.

This chain joins TRBV19 and TRBJ2-4; D possibly corresponds to TRBD1 (6 bases). This CDR3 has 15 amino acids. Germline-derived CDR1 and CDR2 are LNHDA and SQIVND (reference sequence). Trimming removed 6 bases at V and 7 bases at J, with 19 bases between. CDR3 bases: TGTGCCAGTAGGCTCCTCAGGGGCGAGGGGAACATTCAGTACTTC. Encoded protein: CASRLLRGEGNIQYF.

The CDR3 coding sequence is TGTGCCAGCTCACCCTTTGAGGGCGAAGAGACCCAGTACTTC. Its protein product is CASSPFEGEETQYF. The rearrangement links TRBV18 to TRBJ2-5; D is perhaps TRBD2 (5 bases). The V end lost 3 bases, the J end lost 3 bases, and 11 bases lay between the germline ends. The CDR3 is 14 amino acids. Germline assignment: CDR1 KGHSH and CDR2 LQKENI.